These 23 T cell receptor beta chains were sequenced from one sample in a study of blood T cell repertoires in COVID-19. Measured with immunoSEQ multiplex PCR; TCRdb has only the in-frame clones, and not every one. The sample includes about 130,000 clones, approximately 84% seen only once; the top ten take 15% to 20%. Input material: peripheral blood. The receptors were gathered from a woman in her fifties or sixties who had recovered from COVID-19.

As for this clone: The same CDR3 can be traced to other DNA sequences in this sample. The chain is built from TRBV24-1 and TRBJ2-7; 9 nucleotides align to TRBD1. Germline CDR1 and CDR2: KGHDR and SFDVKD. V dropped 4 bases and J dropped 4; count of bases not matched to a gene: 4. The length of the CDR3 is 14 residues. The CDR3 loop is CATSDPGQGYEQYF. CDR3 bases: TGTGCCACCAGTGACCCGGGACAGGGTTACGAGCAGTACTTC.

The chain is built from TRBV7-2 and TRBJ1-2, with D tentatively TRBD1 (6 bases). CDR3 length: 16 residues. Germline CDR1 and CDR2: SGHTA and FQGNSA. Trimming shortened V by 6 bases and J by 0 bases, and 17 bases separated the two germline ends. CDR3 in DNA: TGTGCCAGCAGTCGAGGAACAGGGCCTACTAACTATGGCTACACCTTC. Translating it yields CASSRGTGPTNYGYTF.

The chain uses TRBV4-2 and TRBJ1-2; a possible D gene is TRBD1 (5 bases). Trimming cost V 1 base and J 4 bases, with 16 bases left between them. Per the germline V gene, CDR1 is LGHNA and CDR2 is YNFKEQ. This CDR3 region has 16 residues. Here the CDR3 DNA reads TGTGCCAGCAGCCAAGTAGGGACTGAAAACAGCTATGGCTACACCTTC. It codes for CASSQVGTENSYGYTF.

Here the CDR3 reads CASKTSSNQPQHF. Here the CDR3 DNA reads TGTGCCAGCAAGACTAGTAGCAATCAGCCCCAGCATTTT. The chain is built from TRBV6-5 and TRBJ1-5; D is undetermined. Per the germline V gene, CDR1 is MNHEY and CDR2 is SVGAGI. The CDR3 consists of 13 residues. V dropped 7 bases and J dropped 0 bases, with 7 bases sitting between them.

This clone was picked up a small number of times. Other DNA sequences in this sample translate to the same CDR3. This chain uses TRBV11-3 with TRBJ1-1; D uncertain. The CDR3 is 14 residues long. Germline V gives CDR1 SGHNT, CDR2 YENEEA. V dropped 0 bases and J dropped 1 base, with 6 bases sitting between them. The CDR3 region is CASSLDGPNTEAFF. CDR3 in DNA: TGTGCCAGCAGCTTAGATGGCCCGAACACTGAAGCTTTCTTT.

The J gene is TRBJ1-3, the V gene TRBV2; a possible D gene is TRBD1 (5 bases). Germline assignment: CDR1 SNHLY and CDR2 FYNNEI. There are 16 residues in the CDR3. V was pared by 4 bases and J by 0 bases, with 13 bases between. The CDR3 nucleotides are TGTGCCAGCAGTGCTGAACAGGCGCTCTCTGGAAACACCATATATTTT. Translating gives CASSAEQALSGNTIYF.

CDR3 in amino acids: CASSVAGTMNTEAFF. CDR3 DNA sequence: TGTGCCAGCAGCGTAGCAGGAACCATGAACACTGAAGCTTTCTTT. The V call is TRBV9, the J call TRBJ1-1, with D hard to call. V was trimmed by 0 bases and J by 0 bases, leaving 9 bases between them. The germline gives CDR1 SGDLS, CDR2 YYNGEE. The CDR3 covers 15 residues.

This clone was observed once. The chain recombines TRBV3-1 (or the pseudogene TRBV3-2) with TRBJ2-3; D remains unclear. V lost 1 base and J lost 3, with 11 bases in between. Looked up from germline, CDR1 is LGHDT and CDR2 is YNNKEL (reference sequence). The CDR3 covers 15 residues. The CDR3 DNA reads TGTGCCAGCAGCCAAGTGAGCCTAGTAACAGATACGCAGTATTTT. This sequence encodes CASSQVSLVTDTQYF.

Only one count was recorded for this clone. The J gene is TRBJ1-1, the V gene TRBV2; D may be TRBD1 (5 bases). This CDR3 comprises 13 residues. Germline V gene lookup returns CDR1 SNHLY and CDR2 FYNNEI. With 8 bases removed from V and 4 bases from J, the gap between germline ends came to 14 bases. The CDR3 sequence is CASQIRVGTEAFF. In DNA, the CDR3 is TGTGCCAGCCAGATCAGGGTGGGCACTGAAGCTTTCTTT.

V and J are TRBV12-3 or TRBV12-4 and TRBJ1-6, with D perhaps matching TRBD1 (6 bases). Trimming took 6 bases from V and 6 from J, leaving 9 bases between them. The CDR3 is 13 amino acids. CDR3 protein: CASRNRANSPLHF. The CDR3 DNA follows: TGTGCCAGCAGGAACAGGGCTAATTCACCCCTCCACTTT.

The chain uses TRBV3-1 (or the pseudogene TRBV3-2) and TRBJ2-4; D might be TRBD2 (5 bases). Trimming took off 4 bases at V and 4 bases at J, with 17 bases between the two ends. The CDR3 is made up of 16 amino acids. Per the germline V gene, CDR1 is LGHDT and CDR2 is YNNKEL (reference sequence). The CDR3 nucleotides read TGTGCCAGCAGCCTTCATTCCGGGGATAAAAAAAACATTCAGTACTTC. This gives the protein CASSLHSGDKKNIQYF.

This chain links TRBV9 with TRBJ1-1, with 8 bases that match TRBD1. The V segment lost 3 bases and the J segment 8 bases; nucleotides outside the gene matches: 9. Germline lookup yields CDR1 SGDLS and CDR2 YYNGEE. The CDR3 length is 14 residues. The CDR3 is CASSEGTGRVEAFF. The CDR3 DNA sequence: TGTGCCAGCAGCGAGGGGACAGGCCGAGTAGAAGCTTTCTTT.

This chain links TRBV19 with TRBJ1-1, with D unresolved. V lost 2 bases and J lost 1, with 8 bases in between. This CDR3 contains 14 residues. The germline CDR1 and CDR2 sequences are LNHDA and SQIVND (reference sequence). CDR3 bases: TGTGCCAGTAGTATAATCCCAGGGAACACTGAAGCTTTCTTT. Translation gives CASSIIPGNTEAFF. Complete variable domain (other parts from reference TRBV19 and TRBJ1-1): DGGITQSPKYLFRKEGQNVTLSCEQNLNHDAMYWYRQDPGQGLRLIYYSQIVNDFQKGDIAEGYSVSREKKESFPLTVTSAQKNPTAFYLCASSIIPGNTEAFFGQGTRLTVV.

The genes are TRBV10-3 and TRBJ1-6, with 7 positions matching TRBD1. J lost 6 bases, V lost 10 bases, and 18 bases had no gene match. Germline V gene data show CDR1 as ENHRY and CDR2 as SYGVKD. This CDR3 has 17 residues. This CDR3 is CATLSPTGQDGNSPLHF. The CDR3 coding sequence is TGTGCCACCCTTTCACCGACAGGGCAGGACGGTAATTCACCCCTCCACTTT.

The chain uses TRBV6-5 and TRBJ1-1; no clear D. The CDR3 sequence is 15 residues long. CDR1 MNHEY and CDR2 SVGAGI come from the germline V gene. Deletions cut 5 bases from V and 6 bases from J, with 19 bases between. CDR3 nucleotide sequence: TGTGCCAGCAGTCCCCGGAGGAGAGTGGCATCTGAAGCTTTCTTT. It specifies CASSPRRRVASEAFF.

This chain connects TRBV6-5 to TRBJ2-7; D is possibly TRBD1 (6 bases). This CDR3 contains 14 residues. Germline V lookup: CDR1 MNHEY, CDR2 SVGAGI. The ends were cut back, 5 bases at V and 3 bases at J, with 14 bases in the middle. CDR3 nucleotide sequence: TGTGCCAGCAGTCTGACAGGCGCCGACTACGAGCAGTACTTC. This gives the protein CASSLTGADYEQYF.

CDR3: CACQVDRITGGSNQPQHF. The DNA of the CDR3 is TGTGCCTGCCAGGTCGACCGCATTACAGGGGGAAGCAATCAGCCCCAGCATTTT. The genes are TRBV30 and TRBJ1-5, with 8 bases lining up with TRBD1. Germline V gene lookup returns CDR1 GTSNPN and CDR2 SVGIG (reference sequence). The CDR3 consists of 18 residues. The V and J ends lost 6 bases and 1 base, in that order; junction bases with no gene match: 17. The variable domain in full, with the rest retrieved from reference TRBV30 and TRBJ1-5, is SQTIHQWPATLVQPVGSPLSLECTVEGTSNPNLYWYRQAAGRGLQLLFYSVGIGQISSEVPQNLSASRPQDRQFILSSKKLLLSDSGFYLCACQVDRITGGSNQPQHFGDGTRLSIL.

The chain is built from TRBV12-3 or TRBV12-4 and TRBJ1-2, with D unresolved. The CDR3 has 12 amino acids. The V gene lost 3 bases and the J gene lost 4 bases, with 6 bases spanning the gap. This CDR3 reads CASSFQAYGYTF. CDR3 DNA: TGTGCCAGCAGTTTCCAGGCCTATGGCTACACCTTC.

V and J are TRBV7-8 and TRBJ2-3; D remains unclear. The V gene lost 5 bases and the J gene lost 3 bases, with 3 bases spanning the gap. The CDR3 is 11 amino acids. CDR1 and CDR2 (germline): SGHVS, FQNEAQ. CDR3 residues: CASSLTDTQYF. CDR3 sequence (DNA): TGTGCCAGCAGCCTAACAGATACGCAGTATTTT.

CDR3 sequence (DNA): TGTGCCAGCAGCCAGACTCTTAAGCGGGAGGACAATGAGCAGTTCTTC. Translating gives CASSQTLKREDNEQFF. V gene TRBV4-2 combines with J gene TRBJ2-1, with 9 bases aligning to TRBD2. The V gene end was trimmed by 3 bases and the J gene end by 5 bases; junction bases not matched to a gene: 8. Germline V gives CDR1 LGHNA, CDR2 YNFKEQ. The CDR3 extends over 16 amino acids.

This clone was seen more than once but under ten times. The rearrangement links TRBV7-9 to TRBJ2-2; 7 nucleotides line up with TRBD2. The length of the CDR3 is 14 residues. The V gene end was trimmed by 7 bases and the J gene end by 1 base; junction bases not matched to a gene: 3. Germline CDR1 SEHNR, CDR2 FQNEAQ (reference sequence). The CDR3, as DNA: TGTGCCAGCACCCAGCGGGGGAACACCGGGGAGCTGTTTTTT. It yields the protein CASTQRGNTGELFF. The full variable domain, its missing parts supplied by reference TRBV7-9 and TRBJ2-2, is DTGVSQNPRHKITKRGQNVTFRCDPISEHNRLYWYRQTLGQGPEFLTYFQNEAQLEKSRLLSDRFSAERPKGSFSTLEIQRTEQGDSAMYLCASTQRGNTGELFFGEGSRLTVL.

V is TRBV15 and J is TRBJ1-3, with no clear D. V gave up 0 bases and J gave up 3 bases, with 9 bases separating them. This CDR3 is 15 amino acids long. Germline V gene data show CDR1 as LNHNV and CDR2 as YYDKDF (reference sequence). The CDR3: CATSRDRGGGNTIYF. CDR3 coding DNA: TGTGCCACCAGCAGAGATCGGGGTGGTGGAAACACCATATATTTT.

The count of this clone is one. The V and J genes are TRBV10-2 and TRBJ2-2; the match to TRBD2 covers 10 bases. Germline lookup yields CDR1 WSHSY and CDR2 SAAADI. There are 16 residues in the CDR3. The trim removed 6 bases at V and 7 bases at J, leaving 11 bases unmatched. The CDR3 reads CASSLSLAGMGGELFF. Written as DNA, the CDR3 is TGCGCCAGCAGCCTTTCACTAGCGGGGATGGGCGGGGAGCTGTTTTTT.